One T cell receptor (beta chain) is described in this entry. This CDR3 contains 15 residues. Germline-derived CDR1 and CDR2 are SGHDN and FVKESK. The V segment lost 5 bases and the J segment 3 bases; nucleotides outside the gene matches: 9. This sample was included in a study of T-cell memory formation after mild COVID-19. About the research overall: Most TCR clusters belonged to a single donor.

Amplification by 5'RACE using constant-segment primers produced TCR alpha and TCR beta cDNA libraries that carried sample barcodes and UMIs. TCRdb re-derived calls from the 5' RACE reads in MiXCR, one entry per CDR3 protein. Among some 150,000 distinct CDR3 sequences listed, 6% to 7% were seen once. This TCR was sampled from an adult woman who had mild COVID-19 (a few samples of this study predate the infection). Cell type and time point are not known. The chain employs TRBV14 and TRBJ2-7, with 8 bases matching TRBD2. The sequencing sample was made of PBMCs or a T cell subset sorted from them (not recorded which). The CDR3 loop reads CASSASLAAFYEQYF. In nucleotides, the CDR3 is TGTGCCAGCAGCGCGTCACTAGCGGCTTTCTACGAGCAGTACTTC.